Listed below are T cell receptor beta chains from one sample, sequenced in a study of blood T cell repertoires in COVID-19. Measured with immunoSEQ multiplex PCR; TCRdb has only the in-frame clones, and not every one. Altogether over 250,000 clones are present, about four fifths being singletons, with the ten largest covering over 8.5%. Sequenced: peripheral blood. The origin of the receptors is a woman between 50 and 59 years old who had recovered from COVID-19. Both conserved end residues are part of each CDR3. A D gene is named only where the DNA matches it firmly. The size field is filled for only some rows; it gives once, few, many or a size class.

TRBJ1-2 TRBV6-5 - - CASSFNPGQPYGYTF TGTGCCAGCAGTTTCAATCCGGGACAACCCTATGGCTACACCTTC
TRBJ2-1 TRBV5-1 few - CASSLGTVNEQFF TGCGCCAGCAGCTTGGGGACAGTCAATGAGCAGTTCTTC
TRBJ2-3 TRBV28 - - CASSRPPGFTDTQYF TGTGCCAGCAGCCGCCCTCCGGGATTCACAGATACGCAGTATTTT
TRBJ1-5 TRBV5-5 - TRBD1 CASSSQGAGQPQHF TGTGCCAGCAGTTCCCAGGGGGCCGGTCAGCCCCAGCATTTT
TRBJ2-7 TRBV4-2 - - CASSQDIGAIPSYEQYF TGTGCCAGCAGCCAAGATATTGGGGCAATCCCCTCCTACGAGCAGTACTTC
TRBJ2-7 TRBV23-1 - - CASSQWEDRRPYEQYF TGCGCCAGCAGTCAATGGGAGGACAGGCGTCCCTACGAGCAGTACTTC
TRBJ2-7 TRBV5-1 - - CASSLSGVSSYEQYF TGCGCCAGCAGCTTGTCCGGGGTAAGCTCCTACGAGCAGTACTTC
TRBJ1-1 TRBV10-3 - - CAISESQTEAFF TGTGCCATCAGTGAGTCCCAGACTGAAGCTTTCTTT
TRBJ2-1 TRBV20-1 few TRBD2 CSASGGRERWNEQFF TGCAGTGCTAGTGGCGGGAGGGAGAGGTGGAATGAGCAGTTCTTC
TRBJ2-2 TRBV19 - - CASSIRTPNTGELFF TGTGCCAGTAGTATAAGGACTCCAAACACCGGGGAGCTGTTTTTT
TRBJ1-2 TRBV3-1/TRBV3-2 - - CASSQDPARDKNYGYTF TGTGCCAGCAGCCAAGATCCCGCCCGGGACAAAAACTATGGCTACACCTTC
TRBJ2-2 TRBV5-1 once TRBD1 CASSLRQGTGELFF TGCGCCAGCAGCTTACGACAGGGGACCGGGGAGCTGTTTTTT
TRBJ2-4 TRBV15 - - CATSRNSRGGGNIQYF TGTGCCACCAGTAGAAACTCGCGCGGGGGCGGAAACATTCAGTACTTC
TRBJ1-1 TRBV12-3/TRBV12-4 - - CASSLRFFTEAFF TGTGCCAGCAGTTTGCGGTTTTTCACTGAAGCTTTCTTT
TRBJ2-1 TRBV7-2 - - CASSPPSSLPSYNEQFF TGTGCCAGCAGCCCGCCGAGCTCGCTTCCCTCCTACAATGAGCAGTTCTTC
TRBJ1-5 TRBV18 - - CASSPGRDQPQHF TGTGCCAGCTCACCAGGGAGGGATCAGCCCCAGCATTTT
TRBJ1-6 TRBV9 - TRBD1 CASSAGTENNSPLHF TGTGCCAGCAGCGCCGGGACAGAGAATAATTCACCCCTCCACTTT
TRBJ2-1 TRBV5-1 - - CASSLDREGEQFF TGCGCCAGCAGCTTGGACAGGGAGGGTGAGCAGTTCTTC
TRBJ1-2 TRBV6-5 - - CASSYSRTDYGYTF TGTGCCAGCAGTTACTCGCGGACAGACTATGGCTACACCTTC
TRBJ2-7 TRBV28 - TRBD1 CASSLIPGQGNEQYF TGTGCCAGCAGTTTAATTCCGGGACAGGGAAACGAGCAGTACTTC
TRBJ2-1 TRBV28 - TRBD2 CASSLASGRPHYNEQFF TGTGCCAGCAGTTTAGCTAGCGGGAGGCCCCACTACAATGAGCAGTTCTTC
TRBJ2-5 TRBV5-1 - - CASSLAPLPETQYF TGCGCCAGCAGCTTGGCCCCACTCCCCGAGACCCAGTACTTC
TRBJ2-3 TRBV5-6 - - CASSLPLAATQYF TGTGCCAGCAGCCTGCCACTAGCAGCTACGCAGTATTTT
TRBJ2-1 TRBV10-3 once TRBD2 CAISGPDRGTSPGLAGRNEQFF TGTGCCATCAGCGGACCGGACAGGGGGACTTCGCCGGGACTAGCGGGGAGGAATGAGCAGTTCTTC
TRBJ2-7 TRBV29-1 - - CSVVRQDDSYEQYF TGCAGCGTTGTCCGACAGGACGACTCCTACGAGCAGTACTTC
TRBJ1-2 TRBV28 - TRBD1 CASSVPGQGAEGYTF TGTGCCAGCAGCGTTCCGGGACAGGGGGCGGAAGGCTACACCTTC
TRBJ2-7 TRBV7-9 - - CASSLDFSSYEQYF TGTGCCAGCAGCTTAGACTTTTCCTCCTACGAGCAGTACTTC
TRBJ2-2 TRBV7-3 - TRBD2 CASSFGLAGRRTGELFF TGTGCCAGCAGCTTCGGACTAGCGGGAAGGAGGACCGGGGAGCTGTTTTTT
TRBJ2-1 TRBV6-5 - - CASSLGVGHLAEQFF TGTGCCAGCAGTTTGGGCGTGGGACACTTGGCTGAGCAGTTCTTC
TRBJ2-3 TRBV29-1 - - CSVGRTGGGTDTQYF TGCAGCGTCGGGAGAACAGGGGGGGGCACAGATACGCAGTATTTT
TRBJ2-3 TRBV4-3 - - CASSQGLADTQYF TGCGCCAGCAGCCAAGGACTAGCAGATACGCAGTATTTT
TRBJ1-1 TRBV7-2 - TRBD1 CASKQTGGNTEAFF TGTGCCAGCAAGCAGACAGGGGGAAACACTGAAGCTTTCTTT
TRBJ2-3 TRBV28 few TRBD1 CASRKIYRGRATDTQYF TGTGCCAGCAGAAAAATATACAGGGGGCGGGCCACAGATACGCAGTATTTT
TRBJ2-6 TRBV5-1 - - CASSSDSSGANVLTF TGCGCCAGCAGCTCTGACAGTTCTGGGGCCAACGTCCTGACTTTC
TRBJ1-6 TRBV9 few - CASSAAGYYNSPLHF TGTGCCAGCAGCGCAGCGGGGTATTATAATTCACCCCTCCACTTT
TRBJ2-2 TRBV6-1 - - CASSEAFEFIPRGSTNTGELFF TGTGCCAGCAGTGAAGCGTTCGAGTTCATTCCTCGAGGCAGCACGAACACCGGGGAGCTGTTTTTT
TRBJ2-3 TRBV27 - - CATKPRLTDTQYF TGTGCCACCAAACCTAGACTCACAGATACGCAGTATTTT
TRBJ2-1 TRBV19 - - CASSIEGRGWDEQFF TGTGCCAGTAGTATAGAGGGCAGGGGATGGGATGAGCAGTTCTTC
TRBJ2-1 TRBV14 - TRBD2 CASSLRLAGYNEQFF TGTGCCAGCAGCCTCCGGCTAGCGGGGTACAATGAGCAGTTCTTC
TRBJ2-1 TRBV30 once - CAWRARLSNEQFF TGTGCCTGGAGGGCGAGACTATCCAATGAGCAGTTCTTC
TRBJ2-7 TRBV5-1 - TRBD2 CASSAGTSGREQYF TGCGCCAGCAGCGCCGGGACTAGCGGGAGGGAGCAGTACTTC
TRBJ2-1 TRBV5-8 once - CASSLGGGTYNEQFF TGTGCCAGCAGCTTGGGGGGGGGCACCTACAATGAGCAGTTCTTC
TRBJ2-7 TRBV23-1 - TRBD1 CASSRGTGMSYEQYF TGCGCCAGCAGTCGAGGGACAGGGATGTCCTACGAGCAGTACTTC
TRBJ2-5 TRBV5-8 - - CASSRVPRGTQYF TGTGCCAGCAGCCGAGTCCCCAGGGGGACCCAGTACTTC
TRBJ1-2 TRBV6-1 - - CASSDWAVSYGYTF TGTGCCAGCAGTGATTGGGCAGTAAGCTATGGCTACACCTTC
TRBJ1-6 TRBV7-9 - TRBD1 CASSLGRQGGSPLHF TGTGCCAGCAGCTTAGGGAGACAGGGGGGTTCACCCCTCCACTTT
TRBJ2-5 TRBV7-9 - - CASSLGGVEETQYF TGTGCCAGCAGCTTGGGAGGAGTGGAAGAGACCCAGTACTTC
TRBJ2-7 TRBV12-3/TRBV12-4 - TRBD2 CASSSGTSYEQYF TGTGCCAGCAGTTCCGGGACTAGCTACGAGCAGTACTTC
TRBJ1-3 TRBV19 - - CASSMGGAGNTIYF TGTGCCAGTAGTATGGGAGGTGCTGGAAACACCATATATTTT
TRBJ1-3 TRBV6-5 - - CASSLGAFSGNTIYF TGTGCCAGCAGTCTAGGGGCCTTCTCTGGAAACACCATATATTTT
TRBJ1-1 TRBV20-1 - - CSASLNTEAFF TGCAGTGCTAGCTTAAACACTGAAGCTTTCTTT
TRBJ2-1 TRBV28 many - CASTDASPGNEQFF TGTGCCAGCACCGATGCTTCCCCCGGGAATGAGCAGTTCTTC
TRBJ1-4 TRBV6-5 - - CASSSTGGGGREKLFF TGTGCCAGCAGTTCAACTGGGGGGGGCGGACGGGAAAAACTGTTTTTT
TRBJ2-2 TRBV6-2/TRBV6-3 - - CASSPGTGWDTGELFF TGTGCCAGCAGCCCCGGAACAGGGTGGGACACCGGGGAGCTGTTTTTT
TRBJ1-2 TRBV5-6 once - CASSSRATYGYTF TGTGCCAGCAGTTCGCGGGCCACCTATGGCTACACCTTC
TRBJ2-7 TRBV29-1 - TRBD1 CSVRPGTGYEQYF TGCAGCGTTCGCCCCGGGACAGGCTACGAGCAGTACTTC
TRBJ2-5 TRBV21-1 once - CASSKTASGGEEQETQYF TGTGCCAGCAGCAAAACGGCTAGCGGGGGGGAAGAACAAGAGACCCAGTACTTC